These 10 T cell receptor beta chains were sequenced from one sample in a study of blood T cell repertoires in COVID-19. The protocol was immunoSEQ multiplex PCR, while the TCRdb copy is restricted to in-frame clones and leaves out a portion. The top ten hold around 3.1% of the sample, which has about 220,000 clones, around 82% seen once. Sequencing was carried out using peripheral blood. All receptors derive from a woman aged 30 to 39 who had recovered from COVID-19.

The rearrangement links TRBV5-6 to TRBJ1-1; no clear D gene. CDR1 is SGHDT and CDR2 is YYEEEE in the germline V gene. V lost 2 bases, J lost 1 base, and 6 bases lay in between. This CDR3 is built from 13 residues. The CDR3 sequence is CASSFTGNTEAFF. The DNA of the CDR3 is TGTGCCAGCAGCTTTACCGGGAACACTGAAGCTTTCTTT.

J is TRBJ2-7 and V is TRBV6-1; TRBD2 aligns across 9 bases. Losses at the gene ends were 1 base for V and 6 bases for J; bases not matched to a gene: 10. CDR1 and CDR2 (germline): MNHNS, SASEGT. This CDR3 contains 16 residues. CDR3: CASSEGGGGRVGEQYF. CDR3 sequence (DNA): TGTGCCAGCAGTGAAGGGGGCGGCGGGAGGGTAGGCGAGCAGTACTTC.

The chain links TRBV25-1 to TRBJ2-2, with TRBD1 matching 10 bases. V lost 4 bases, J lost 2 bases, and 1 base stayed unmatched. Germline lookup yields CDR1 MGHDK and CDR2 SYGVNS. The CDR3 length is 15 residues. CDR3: CASSGQGANTGELFF. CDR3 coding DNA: TGTGCCAGCAGTGGACAGGGGGCAAACACCGGGGAGCTGTTTTTT.

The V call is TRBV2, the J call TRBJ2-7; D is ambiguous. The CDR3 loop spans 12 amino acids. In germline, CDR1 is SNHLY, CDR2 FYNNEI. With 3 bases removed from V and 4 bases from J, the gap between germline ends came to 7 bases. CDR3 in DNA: TGTGCCAGCAGTGAGCCTAGGTACGAGCAGTACTTC. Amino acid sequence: CASSEPRYEQYF.

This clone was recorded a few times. CDR3 in amino acids: CASSYTGVTGELFF. The CDR3 coding sequence is TGTGCCAGCAGTTATACAGGGGTGACCGGGGAGCTGTTTTTT. The chain recombines TRBV6-6 with TRBJ2-2, with 7 bases fitting TRBD1. V dropped 3 bases and J dropped 5; count of bases not matched to a gene: 3. Germline CDR1 reads MNHNY; CDR2 reads SVGAGI (reference sequence). The CDR3 totals 14 residues.

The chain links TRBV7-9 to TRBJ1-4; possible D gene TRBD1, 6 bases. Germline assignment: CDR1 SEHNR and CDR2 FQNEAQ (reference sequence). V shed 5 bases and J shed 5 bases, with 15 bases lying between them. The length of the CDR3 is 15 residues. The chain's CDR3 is CASSPLQGSNEKLFF. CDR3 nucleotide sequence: TGTGCCAGCAGCCCGTTACAGGGATCAAATGAAAAACTGTTTTTT.

For the CDR3, the DNA is TGTGCCAGCGGCTACGGGGCGGGAGAGCGGTACGAGCAGTACTTC. Its protein is CASGYGAGERYEQYF. The chain has TRBV5-8 and TRBJ2-7, with 7 bases fitting TRBD2. The germline V gene has CDR1 SGHTS and CDR2 YDEGEE. J lost 4 bases, V lost 7 bases, and 14 bases had no gene match. The CDR3 sequence is 15 residues long.

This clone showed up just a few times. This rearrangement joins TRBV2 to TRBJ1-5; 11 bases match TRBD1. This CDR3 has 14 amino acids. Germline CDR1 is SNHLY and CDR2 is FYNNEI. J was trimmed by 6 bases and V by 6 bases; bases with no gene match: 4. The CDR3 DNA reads TGTGCCAGCAGGGACAGGGGGCGCAGTCAGCCCCAGCATTTT. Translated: CASRDRGRSQPQHF.

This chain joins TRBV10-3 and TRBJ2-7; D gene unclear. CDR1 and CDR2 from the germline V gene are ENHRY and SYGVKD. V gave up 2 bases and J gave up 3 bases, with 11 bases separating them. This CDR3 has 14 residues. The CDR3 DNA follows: TGTGCCATCAGTGAGGACTCACCCGTCTACGAGCAGTACTTC. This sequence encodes CAISEDSPVYEQYF.

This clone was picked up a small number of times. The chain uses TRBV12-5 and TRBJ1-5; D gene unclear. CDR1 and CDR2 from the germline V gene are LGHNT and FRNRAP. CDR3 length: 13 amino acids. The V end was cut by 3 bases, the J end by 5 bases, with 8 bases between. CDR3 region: CASGLRRDQPQHF. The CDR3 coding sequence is TGTGCTAGTGGTTTAAGGAGGGATCAGCCCCAGCATTTT.